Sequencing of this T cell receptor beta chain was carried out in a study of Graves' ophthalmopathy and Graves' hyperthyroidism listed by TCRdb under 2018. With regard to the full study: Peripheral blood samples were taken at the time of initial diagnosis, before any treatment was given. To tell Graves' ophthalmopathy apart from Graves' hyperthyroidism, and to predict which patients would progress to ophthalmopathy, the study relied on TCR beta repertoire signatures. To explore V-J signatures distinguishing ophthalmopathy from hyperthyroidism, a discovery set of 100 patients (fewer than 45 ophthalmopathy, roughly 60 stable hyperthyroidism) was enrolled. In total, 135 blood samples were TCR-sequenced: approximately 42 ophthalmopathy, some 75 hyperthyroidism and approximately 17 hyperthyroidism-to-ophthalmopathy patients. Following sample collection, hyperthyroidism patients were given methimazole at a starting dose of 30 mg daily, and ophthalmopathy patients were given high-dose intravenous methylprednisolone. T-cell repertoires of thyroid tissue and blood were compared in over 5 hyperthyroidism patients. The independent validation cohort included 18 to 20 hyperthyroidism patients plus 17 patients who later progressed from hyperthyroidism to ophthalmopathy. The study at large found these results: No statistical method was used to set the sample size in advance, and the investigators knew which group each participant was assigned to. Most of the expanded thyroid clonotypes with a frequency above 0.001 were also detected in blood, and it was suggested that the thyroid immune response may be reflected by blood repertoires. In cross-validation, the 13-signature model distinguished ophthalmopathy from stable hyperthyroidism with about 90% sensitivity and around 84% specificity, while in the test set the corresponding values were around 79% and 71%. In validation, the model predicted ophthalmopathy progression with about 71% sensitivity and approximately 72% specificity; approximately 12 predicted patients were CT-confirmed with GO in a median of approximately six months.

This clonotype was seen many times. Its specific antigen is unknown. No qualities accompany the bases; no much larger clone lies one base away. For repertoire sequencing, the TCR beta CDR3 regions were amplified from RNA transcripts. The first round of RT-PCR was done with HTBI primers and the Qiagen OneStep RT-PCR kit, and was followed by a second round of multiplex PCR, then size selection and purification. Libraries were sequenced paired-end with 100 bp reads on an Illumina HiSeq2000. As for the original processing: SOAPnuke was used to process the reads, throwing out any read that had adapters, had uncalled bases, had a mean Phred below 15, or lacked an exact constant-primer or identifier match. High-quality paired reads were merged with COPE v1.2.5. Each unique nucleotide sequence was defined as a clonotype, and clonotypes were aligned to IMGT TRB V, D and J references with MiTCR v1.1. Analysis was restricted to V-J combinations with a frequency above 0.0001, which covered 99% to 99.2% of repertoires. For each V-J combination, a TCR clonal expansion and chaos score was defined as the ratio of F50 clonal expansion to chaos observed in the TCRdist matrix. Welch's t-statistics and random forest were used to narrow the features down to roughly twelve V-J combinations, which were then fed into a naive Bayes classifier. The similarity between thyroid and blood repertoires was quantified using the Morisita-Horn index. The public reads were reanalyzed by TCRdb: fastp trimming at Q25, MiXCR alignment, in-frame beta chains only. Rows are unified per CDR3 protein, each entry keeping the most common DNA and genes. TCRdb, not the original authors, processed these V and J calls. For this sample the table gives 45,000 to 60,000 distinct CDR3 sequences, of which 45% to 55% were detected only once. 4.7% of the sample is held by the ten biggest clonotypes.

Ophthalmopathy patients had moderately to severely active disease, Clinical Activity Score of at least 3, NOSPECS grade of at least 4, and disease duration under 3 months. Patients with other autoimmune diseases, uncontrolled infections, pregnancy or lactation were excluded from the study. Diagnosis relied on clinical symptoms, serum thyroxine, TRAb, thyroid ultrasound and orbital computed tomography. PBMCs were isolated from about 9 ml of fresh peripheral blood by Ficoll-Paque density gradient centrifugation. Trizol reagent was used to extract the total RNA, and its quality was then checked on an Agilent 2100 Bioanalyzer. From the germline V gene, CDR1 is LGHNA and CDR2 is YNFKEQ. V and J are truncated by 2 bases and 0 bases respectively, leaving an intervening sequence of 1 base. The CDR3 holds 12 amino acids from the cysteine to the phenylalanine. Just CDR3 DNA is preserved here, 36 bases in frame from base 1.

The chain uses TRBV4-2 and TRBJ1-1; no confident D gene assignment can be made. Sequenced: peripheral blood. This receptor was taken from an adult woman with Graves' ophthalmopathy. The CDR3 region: CASSQMNTEAFF. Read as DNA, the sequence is TGTGCCAGCAGCCAAATGAACACTGAAGCTTTCTTT.